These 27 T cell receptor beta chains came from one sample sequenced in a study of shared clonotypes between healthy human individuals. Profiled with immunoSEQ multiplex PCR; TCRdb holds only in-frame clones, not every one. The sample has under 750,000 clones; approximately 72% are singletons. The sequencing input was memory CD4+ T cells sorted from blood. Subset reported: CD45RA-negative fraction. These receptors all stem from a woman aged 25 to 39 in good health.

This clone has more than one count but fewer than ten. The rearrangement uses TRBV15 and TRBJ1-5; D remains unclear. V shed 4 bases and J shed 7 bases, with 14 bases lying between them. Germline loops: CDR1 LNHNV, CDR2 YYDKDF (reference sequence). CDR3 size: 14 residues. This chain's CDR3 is CATSKEGGRQPQHF. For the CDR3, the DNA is TGTGCCACCAGCAAAGAAGGAGGGAGGCAGCCCCAGCATTTT.

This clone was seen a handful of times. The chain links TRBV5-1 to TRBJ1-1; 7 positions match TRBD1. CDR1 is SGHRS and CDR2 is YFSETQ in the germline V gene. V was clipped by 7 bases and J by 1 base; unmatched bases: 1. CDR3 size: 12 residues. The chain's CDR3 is CASRQGNTEAFF. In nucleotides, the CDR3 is TGCGCCAGCCGACAGGGGAACACTGAAGCTTTCTTT.

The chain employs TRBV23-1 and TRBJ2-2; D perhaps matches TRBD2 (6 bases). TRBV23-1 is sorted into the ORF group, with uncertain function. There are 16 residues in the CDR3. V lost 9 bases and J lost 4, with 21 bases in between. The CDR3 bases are TGCGCCAGTCTGAATCGGGGACGGGAGCTCACCGGGGAGCTGTTTTTT. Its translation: CASLNRGRELTGELFF.

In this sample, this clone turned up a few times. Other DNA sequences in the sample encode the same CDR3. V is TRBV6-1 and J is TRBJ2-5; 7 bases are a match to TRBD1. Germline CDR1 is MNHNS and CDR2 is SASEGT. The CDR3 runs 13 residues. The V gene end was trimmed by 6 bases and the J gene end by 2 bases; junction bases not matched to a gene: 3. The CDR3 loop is CASSWGQQETQYF. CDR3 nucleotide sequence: TGTGCCAGCAGCTGGGGACAGCAAGAGACCCAGTACTTC.

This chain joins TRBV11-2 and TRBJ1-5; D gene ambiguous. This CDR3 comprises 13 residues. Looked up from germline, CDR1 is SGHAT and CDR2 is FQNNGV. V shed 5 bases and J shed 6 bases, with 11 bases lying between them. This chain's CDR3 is CASSTQARQPQHF. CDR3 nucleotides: TGTGCCAGCAGCACCCAAGCTCGTCAGCCCCAGCATTTT.

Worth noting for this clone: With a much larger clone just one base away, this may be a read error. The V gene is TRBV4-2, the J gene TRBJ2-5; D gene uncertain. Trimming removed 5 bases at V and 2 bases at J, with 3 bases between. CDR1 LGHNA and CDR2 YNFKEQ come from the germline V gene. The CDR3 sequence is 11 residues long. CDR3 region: CASSLQETQYF. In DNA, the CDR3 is TGTGCCAGCAGCTTACAAGAGACCCAGTACTTC.

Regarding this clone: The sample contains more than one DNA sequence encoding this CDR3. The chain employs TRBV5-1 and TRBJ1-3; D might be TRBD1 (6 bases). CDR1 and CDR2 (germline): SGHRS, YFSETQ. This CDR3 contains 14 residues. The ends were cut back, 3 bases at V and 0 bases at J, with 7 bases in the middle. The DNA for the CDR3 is TGCGCCAGCAGCTCACAGGGCTCTGGAAACACCATATATTTT. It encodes CASSSQGSGNTIYF.

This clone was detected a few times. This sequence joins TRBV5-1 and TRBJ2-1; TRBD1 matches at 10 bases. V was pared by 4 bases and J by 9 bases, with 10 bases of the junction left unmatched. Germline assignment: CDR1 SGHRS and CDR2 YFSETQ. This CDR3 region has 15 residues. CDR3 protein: CASSITGQGSGEQFF. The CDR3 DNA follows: TGCGCCAGCAGCATTACGGGACAGGGGTCGGGTGAGCAGTTCTTC.

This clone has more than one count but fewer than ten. The CDR3 spells CASIDRNTGELFF. In DNA, the CDR3 is TGTGCCTCGATCGACAGGAACACCGGGGAGCTGTTTTTT. The chain has TRBV6-1 and TRBJ2-2, with TRBD1 as a possible D gene (5 bases). The germline CDR1 and CDR2 sequences are MNHNS and SASEGT. CDR3 length: 13 residues. Trimming left V 11 bases short and J 1 base short, with 11 bases between.

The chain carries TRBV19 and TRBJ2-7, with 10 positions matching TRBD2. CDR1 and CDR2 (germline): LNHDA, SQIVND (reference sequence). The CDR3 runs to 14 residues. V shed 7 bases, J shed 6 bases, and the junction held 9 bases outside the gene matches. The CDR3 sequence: CASTSSGSLVEQYF. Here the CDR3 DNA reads TGTGCCAGTACCTCTAGCGGGAGTCTCGTCGAGCAGTACTTC.

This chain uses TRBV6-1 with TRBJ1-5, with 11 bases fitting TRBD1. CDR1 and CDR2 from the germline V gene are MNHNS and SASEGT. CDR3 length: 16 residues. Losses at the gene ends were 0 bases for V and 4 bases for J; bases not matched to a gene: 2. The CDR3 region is CASSEAGTGGNQPQHF. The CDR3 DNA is TGTGCCAGCAGTGAAGCCGGGACAGGGGGAAATCAGCCCCAGCATTTT.

Here the CDR3 reads CASSSLRGVGYTF. CDR3 sequence (DNA): TGTGCCAGCAGCTCCTTGAGGGGAGTTGGCTACACCTTC. The chain recombines TRBV7-6 with TRBJ1-2; a weak D match, TRBD1 (5 bases). CDR1 is SGHVS, CDR2 FNYEAQ, per germline. This CDR3 has 13 residues. V shed 4 bases and J shed 7 bases, with 13 bases lying between them.

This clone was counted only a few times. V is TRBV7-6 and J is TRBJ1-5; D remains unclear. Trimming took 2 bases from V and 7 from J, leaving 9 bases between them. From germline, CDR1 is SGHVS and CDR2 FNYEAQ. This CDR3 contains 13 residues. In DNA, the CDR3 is TGTGCCAGCAGCTTATCTCCAACCCAGCCCCAGCATTTT. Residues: CASSLSPTQPQHF.

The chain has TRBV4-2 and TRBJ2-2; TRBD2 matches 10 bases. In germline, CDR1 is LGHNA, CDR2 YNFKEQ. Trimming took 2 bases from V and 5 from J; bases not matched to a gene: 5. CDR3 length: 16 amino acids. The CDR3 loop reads CASSQSGTSATGELFF. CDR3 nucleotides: TGTGCCAGCAGCCAAAGCGGGACTAGCGCTACCGGGGAGCTGTTTTTT.

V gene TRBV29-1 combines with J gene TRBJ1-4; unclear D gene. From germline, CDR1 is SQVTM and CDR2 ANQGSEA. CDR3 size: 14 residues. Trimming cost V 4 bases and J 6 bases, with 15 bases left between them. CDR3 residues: CSVGFRSQDEKLFF. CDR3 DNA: TGCAGCGTTGGTTTTCGTTCCCAGGATGAAAAACTGTTTTTT.

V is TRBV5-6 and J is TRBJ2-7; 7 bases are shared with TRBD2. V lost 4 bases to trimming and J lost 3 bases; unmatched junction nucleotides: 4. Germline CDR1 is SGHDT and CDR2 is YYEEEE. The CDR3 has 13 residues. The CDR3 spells CASSGTTNYEQYF. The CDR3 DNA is TGTGCCAGCAGCGGGACTACGAACTACGAGCAGTACTTC.

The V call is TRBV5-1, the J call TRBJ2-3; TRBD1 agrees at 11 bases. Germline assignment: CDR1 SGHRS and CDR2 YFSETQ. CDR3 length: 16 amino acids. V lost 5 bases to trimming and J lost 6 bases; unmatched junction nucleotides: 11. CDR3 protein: CASSLNRDRGSDTQYF. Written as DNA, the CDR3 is TGCGCCAGCAGTTTAAACCGGGACAGGGGGAGTGATACGCAGTATTTT.

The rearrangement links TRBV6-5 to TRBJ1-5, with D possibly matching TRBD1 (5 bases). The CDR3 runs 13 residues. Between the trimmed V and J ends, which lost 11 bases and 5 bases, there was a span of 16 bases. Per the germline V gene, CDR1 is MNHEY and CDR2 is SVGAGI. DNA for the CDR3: TGTGCCGTCGGCCAGGGTGTTCATCAGCCCCAGCATTTT. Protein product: CAVGQGVHQPQHF.

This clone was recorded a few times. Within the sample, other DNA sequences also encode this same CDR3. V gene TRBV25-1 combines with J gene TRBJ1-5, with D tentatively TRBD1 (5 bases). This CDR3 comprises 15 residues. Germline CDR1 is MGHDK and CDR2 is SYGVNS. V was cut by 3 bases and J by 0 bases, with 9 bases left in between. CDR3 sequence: CASSEGQHSNQPQHF. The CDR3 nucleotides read TGTGCCAGCAGTGAGGGGCAGCATAGCAATCAGCCCCAGCATTTT. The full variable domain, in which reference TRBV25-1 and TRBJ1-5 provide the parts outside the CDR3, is EADIYQTPRYLVIGTGKKITLECSQTMGHDKMYWYQQDPGMELHLIHYSYGVNSTEKGDLSSESTVSRIRTEHFPLTLESARPSHTSQYLCASSEGQHSNQPQHFGDGTRLSIL.

For the CDR3, the DNA is TGTGCCAGCAGTAAAGGAGGGCACGGTAGCACAGATACGCAGTATTTT. Translation: CASSKGGHGSTDTQYF. The chain joins TRBV6-1 to TRBJ2-3, with a tentative D call TRBD2 (6 bases). This CDR3 region has 16 residues. The germline CDR1 and CDR2 sequences are MNHNS and SASEGT. The ends were cut back, 5 bases at V and 0 bases at J, with 15 bases in the middle.

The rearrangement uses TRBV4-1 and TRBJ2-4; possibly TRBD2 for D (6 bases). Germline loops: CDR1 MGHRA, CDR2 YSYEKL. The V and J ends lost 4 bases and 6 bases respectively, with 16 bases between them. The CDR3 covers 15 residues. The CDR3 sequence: CASSRDPGSTNIQYF. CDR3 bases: TGCGCCAGCAGCCGAGACCCCGGGAGTACAAACATTCAGTACTTC.

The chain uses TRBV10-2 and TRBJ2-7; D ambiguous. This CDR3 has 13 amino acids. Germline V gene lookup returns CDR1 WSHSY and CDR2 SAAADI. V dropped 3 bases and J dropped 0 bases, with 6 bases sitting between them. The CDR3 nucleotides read TGCGCCAGCAGTGAACAGAGCTCCTACGAGCAGTACTTC. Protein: CASSEQSSYEQYF.

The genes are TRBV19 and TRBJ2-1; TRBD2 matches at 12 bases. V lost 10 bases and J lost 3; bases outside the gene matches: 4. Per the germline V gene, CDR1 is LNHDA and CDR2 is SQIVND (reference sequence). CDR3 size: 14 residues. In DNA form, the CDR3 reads TGTGCCACCCGACTAGCGGGAGTCTACAATGAGCAGTTCTTC. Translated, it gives CATRLAGVYNEQFF. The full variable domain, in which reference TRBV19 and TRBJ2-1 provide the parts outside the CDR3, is DGGITQSPKYLFRKEGQNVTLSCEQNLNHDAMYWYRQDPGQGLRLIYYSQIVNDFQKGDIAEGYSVSREKKESFPLTVTSAQKNPTAFYLCATRLAGVYNEQFFGPGTRLTVL.

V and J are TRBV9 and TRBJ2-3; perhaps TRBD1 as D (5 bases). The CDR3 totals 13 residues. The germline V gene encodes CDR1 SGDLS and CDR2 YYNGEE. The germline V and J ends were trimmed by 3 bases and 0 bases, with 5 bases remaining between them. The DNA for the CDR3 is TGTGCCAGCAGCGAGGGGAGCACAGATACGCAGTATTTT. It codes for CASSEGSTDTQYF.

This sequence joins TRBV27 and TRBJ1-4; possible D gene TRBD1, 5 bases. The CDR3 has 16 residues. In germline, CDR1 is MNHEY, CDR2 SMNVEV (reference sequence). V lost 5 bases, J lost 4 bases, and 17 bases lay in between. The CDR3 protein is CASSATTGTVNEKLFF. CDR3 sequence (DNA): TGTGCCAGCAGTGCTACTACCGGGACCGTTAATGAAAAACTGTTTTTT.

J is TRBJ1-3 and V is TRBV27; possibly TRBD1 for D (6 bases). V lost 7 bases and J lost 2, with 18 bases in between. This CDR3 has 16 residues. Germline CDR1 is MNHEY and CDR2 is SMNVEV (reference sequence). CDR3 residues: CASTTTGNGPGNTIYF. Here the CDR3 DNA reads TGTGCCAGCACTACCACAGGGAACGGGCCTGGAAACACCATATATTTT.

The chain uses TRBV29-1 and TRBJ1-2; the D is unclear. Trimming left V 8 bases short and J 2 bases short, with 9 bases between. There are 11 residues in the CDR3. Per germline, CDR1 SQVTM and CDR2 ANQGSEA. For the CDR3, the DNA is TGCAGCTACCGGTTAAACTATGGCTACACCTTC. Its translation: CSYRLNYGYTF.